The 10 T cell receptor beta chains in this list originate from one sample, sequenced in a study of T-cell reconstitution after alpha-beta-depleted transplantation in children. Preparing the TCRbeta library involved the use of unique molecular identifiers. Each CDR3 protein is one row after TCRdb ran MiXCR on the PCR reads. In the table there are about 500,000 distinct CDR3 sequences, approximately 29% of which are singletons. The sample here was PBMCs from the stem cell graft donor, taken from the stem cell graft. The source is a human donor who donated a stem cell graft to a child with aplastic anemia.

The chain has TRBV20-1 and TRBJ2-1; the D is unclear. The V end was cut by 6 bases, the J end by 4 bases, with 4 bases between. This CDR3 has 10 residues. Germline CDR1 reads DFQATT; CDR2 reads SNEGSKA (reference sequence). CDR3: CSAVYNEQFF. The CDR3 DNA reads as TGCAGTGCCGTATACAATGAGCAGTTCTTC.

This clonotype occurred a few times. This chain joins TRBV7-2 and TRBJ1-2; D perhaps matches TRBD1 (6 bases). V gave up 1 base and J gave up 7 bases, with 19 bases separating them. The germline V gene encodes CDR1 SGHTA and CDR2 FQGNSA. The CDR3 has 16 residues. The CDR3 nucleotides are TGTGCCAGCAGCTTAGGGGGCGGCTCGGGGGCGGGTGGCTACACCTTC. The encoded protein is CASSLGGGSGAGGYTF.

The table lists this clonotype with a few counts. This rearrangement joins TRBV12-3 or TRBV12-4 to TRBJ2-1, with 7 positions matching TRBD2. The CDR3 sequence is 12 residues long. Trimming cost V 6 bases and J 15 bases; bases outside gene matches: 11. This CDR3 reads CASSPARTRRFF. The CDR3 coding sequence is TGTGCCAGCAGCCCTGCCCGGACTAGGAGGTTCTTC.

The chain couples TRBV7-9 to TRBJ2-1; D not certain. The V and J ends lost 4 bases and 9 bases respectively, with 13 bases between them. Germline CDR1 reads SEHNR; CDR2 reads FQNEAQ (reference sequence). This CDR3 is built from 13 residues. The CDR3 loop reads CASSSEVLPEQFF. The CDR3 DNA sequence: TGTGCCAGCAGCTCAGAAGTTTTGCCTGAGCAGTTCTTC.

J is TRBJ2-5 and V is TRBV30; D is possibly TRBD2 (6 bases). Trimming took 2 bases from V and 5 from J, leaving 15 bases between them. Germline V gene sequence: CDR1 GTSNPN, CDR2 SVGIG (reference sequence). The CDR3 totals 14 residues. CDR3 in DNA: TGTGCCTGGAGTTTTCCGGACTATCCGGAGACCCAGTACTTC. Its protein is CAWSFPDYPETQYF.

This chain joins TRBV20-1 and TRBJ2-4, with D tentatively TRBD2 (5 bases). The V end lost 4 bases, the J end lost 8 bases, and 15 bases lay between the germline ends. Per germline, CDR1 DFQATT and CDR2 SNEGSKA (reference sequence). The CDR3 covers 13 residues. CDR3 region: CSATSGSAHIQYF. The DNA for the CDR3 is TGCAGTGCTACGTCCGGTAGCGCGCACATTCAGTACTTC.

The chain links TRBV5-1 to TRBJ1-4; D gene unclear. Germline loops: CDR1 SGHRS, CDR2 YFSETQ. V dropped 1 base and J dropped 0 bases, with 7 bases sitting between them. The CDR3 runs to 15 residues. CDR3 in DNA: TGCGCCAGCAGCTTGCTGGGTTCAACTAATGAAAAACTGTTTTTT. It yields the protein CASSLLGSTNEKLFF.

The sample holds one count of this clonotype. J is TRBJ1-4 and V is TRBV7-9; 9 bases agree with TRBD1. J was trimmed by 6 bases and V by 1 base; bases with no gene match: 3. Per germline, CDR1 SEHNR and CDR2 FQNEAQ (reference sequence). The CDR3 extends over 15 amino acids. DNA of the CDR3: TGTGCCAGCAGCTTAGGAGGGACAGGGTATGAAAAACTGTTTTTT. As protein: CASSLGGTGYEKLFF.

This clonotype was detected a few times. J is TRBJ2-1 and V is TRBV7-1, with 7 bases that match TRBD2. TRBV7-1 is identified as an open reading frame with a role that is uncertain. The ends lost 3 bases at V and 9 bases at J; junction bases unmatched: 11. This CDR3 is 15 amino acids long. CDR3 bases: TGTGCCAGCAGCTCCCAATTAGTGGGAGGGAGTGAGCAGTTCTTC. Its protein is CASSSQLVGGSEQFF.

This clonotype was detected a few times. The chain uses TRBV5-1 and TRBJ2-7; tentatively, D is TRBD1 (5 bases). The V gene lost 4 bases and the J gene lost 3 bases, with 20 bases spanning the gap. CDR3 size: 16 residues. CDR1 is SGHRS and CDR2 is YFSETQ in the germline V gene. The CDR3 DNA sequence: TGCGCCAGCAGCCTTAACCCTCGACAGACTTGCTACGAGCAGTACGTC. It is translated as CASSLNPRQTCYEQYV.